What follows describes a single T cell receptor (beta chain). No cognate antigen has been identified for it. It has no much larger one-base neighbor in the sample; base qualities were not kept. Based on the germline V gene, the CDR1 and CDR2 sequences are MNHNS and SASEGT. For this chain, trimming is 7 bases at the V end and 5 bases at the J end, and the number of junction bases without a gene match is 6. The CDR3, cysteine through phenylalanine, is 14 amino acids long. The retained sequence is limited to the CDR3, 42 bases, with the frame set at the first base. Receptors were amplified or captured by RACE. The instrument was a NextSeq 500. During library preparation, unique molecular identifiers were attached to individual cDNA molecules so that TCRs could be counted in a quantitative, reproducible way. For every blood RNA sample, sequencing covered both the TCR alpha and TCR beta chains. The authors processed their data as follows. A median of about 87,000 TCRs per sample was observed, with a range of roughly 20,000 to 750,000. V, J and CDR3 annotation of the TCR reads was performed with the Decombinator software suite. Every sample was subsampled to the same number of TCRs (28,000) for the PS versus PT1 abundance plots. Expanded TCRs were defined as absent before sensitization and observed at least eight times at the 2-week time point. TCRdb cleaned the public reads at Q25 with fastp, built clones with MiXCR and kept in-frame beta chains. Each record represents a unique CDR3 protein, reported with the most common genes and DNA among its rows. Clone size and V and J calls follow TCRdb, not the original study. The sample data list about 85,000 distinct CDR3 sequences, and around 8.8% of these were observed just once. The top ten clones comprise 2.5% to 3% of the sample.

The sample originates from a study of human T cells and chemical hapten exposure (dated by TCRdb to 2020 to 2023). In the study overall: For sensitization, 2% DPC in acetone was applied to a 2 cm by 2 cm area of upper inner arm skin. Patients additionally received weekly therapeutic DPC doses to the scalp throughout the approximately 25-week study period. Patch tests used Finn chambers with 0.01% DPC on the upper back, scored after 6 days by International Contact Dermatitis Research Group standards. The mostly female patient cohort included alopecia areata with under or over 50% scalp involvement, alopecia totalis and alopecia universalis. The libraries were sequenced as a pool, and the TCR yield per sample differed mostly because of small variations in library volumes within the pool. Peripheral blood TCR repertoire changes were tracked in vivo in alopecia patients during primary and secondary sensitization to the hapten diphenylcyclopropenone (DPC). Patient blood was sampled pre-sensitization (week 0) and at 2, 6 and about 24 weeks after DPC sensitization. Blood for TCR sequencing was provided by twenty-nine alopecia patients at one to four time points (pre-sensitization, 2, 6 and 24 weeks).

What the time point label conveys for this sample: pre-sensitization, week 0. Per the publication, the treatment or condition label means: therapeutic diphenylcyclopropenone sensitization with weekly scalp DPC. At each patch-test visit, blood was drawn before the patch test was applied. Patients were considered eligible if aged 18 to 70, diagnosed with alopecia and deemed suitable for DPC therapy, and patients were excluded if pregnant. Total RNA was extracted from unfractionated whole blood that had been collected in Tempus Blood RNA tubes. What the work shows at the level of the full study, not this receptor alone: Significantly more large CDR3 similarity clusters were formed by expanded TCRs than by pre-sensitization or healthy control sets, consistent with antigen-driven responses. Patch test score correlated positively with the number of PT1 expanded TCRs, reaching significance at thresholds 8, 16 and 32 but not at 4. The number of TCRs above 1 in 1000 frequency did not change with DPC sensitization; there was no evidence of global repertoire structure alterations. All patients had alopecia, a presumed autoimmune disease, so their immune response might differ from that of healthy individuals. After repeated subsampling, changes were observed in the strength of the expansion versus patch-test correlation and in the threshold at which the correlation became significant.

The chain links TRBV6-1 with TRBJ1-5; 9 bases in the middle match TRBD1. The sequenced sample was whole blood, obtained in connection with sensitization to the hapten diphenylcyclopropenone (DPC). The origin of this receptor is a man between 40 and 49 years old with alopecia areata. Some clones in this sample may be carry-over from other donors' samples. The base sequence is TGTGCCAGCACCCCGGGACAGGGTGATCAGCCCCAGCATTTT. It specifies CASTPGQGDQPQHF.